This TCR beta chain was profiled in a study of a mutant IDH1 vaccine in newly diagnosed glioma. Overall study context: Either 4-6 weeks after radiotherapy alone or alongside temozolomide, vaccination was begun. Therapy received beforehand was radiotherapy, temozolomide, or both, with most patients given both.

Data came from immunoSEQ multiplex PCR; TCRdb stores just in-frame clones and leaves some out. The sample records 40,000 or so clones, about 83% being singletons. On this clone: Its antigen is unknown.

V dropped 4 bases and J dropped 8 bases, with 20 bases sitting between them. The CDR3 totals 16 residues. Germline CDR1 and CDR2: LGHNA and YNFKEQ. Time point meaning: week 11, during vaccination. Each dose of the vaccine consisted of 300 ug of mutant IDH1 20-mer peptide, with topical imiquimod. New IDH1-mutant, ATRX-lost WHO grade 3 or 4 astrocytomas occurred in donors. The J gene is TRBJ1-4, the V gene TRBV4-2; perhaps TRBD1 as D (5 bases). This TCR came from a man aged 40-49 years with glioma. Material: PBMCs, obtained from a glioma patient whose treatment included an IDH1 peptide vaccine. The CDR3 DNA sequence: TGTGCCAGCAGCCCGCACCAGGGCCGATGGGGGGAAAAACTGTTTTTT. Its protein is CASSPHQGRWGEKLFF.